This TCR beta chain came from a study of cytomegalovirus exposure and HLA in healthy donors. Findings and caveats of the study: Clonal expansion was found to be greater in HLA-associated TCR beta chains than in equally common others in a later analysis.

PCR employed 60 Vbeta and 13 Jbeta primers. TCRdb's table, derived via immunoSEQ multiplex PCR, lists solely in-frame clones and lacks some. Among approximately 180,000 clones listed, roughly 87% were seen once. This CDR3 spans 15 amino acids. J was trimmed by 5 bases and V by 5 bases; bases with no gene match: 11. Germline V gene lookup returns CDR1 MNHEY and CDR2 SMNVEV (reference sequence). This clone was recorded only once. Its antigen is undetermined. This sequence originates from a girl under three years old in good health and CMV-seronegative. Sequenced: PBMCs. The chain carries TRBV27 and TRBJ2-5; 7 positions agree with TRBD1. The CDR3 spells CASSPLIDRVETQYF. The CDR3 DNA sequence: TGTGCCAGCAGTCCCCTAATCGACAGGGTCGAGACCCAGTACTTC.